This T cell receptor beta chain was obtained from a study of blood T cell repertoires in COVID-19. Study as a whole: Both acute and convalescent COVID-19 samples were obtained from the United States, Italy and Spain. T cells, B-cell-depleted T cells, or PBMCs supplied cDNA or gDNA.

The trim removed 1 base at V and 7 bases at J, leaving 8 bases unmatched. Germline loops: CDR1 SGHDT, CDR2 YYEEEE. The CDR3 is 15 amino acids. How the authors handled the data: By means of reference gene primer amplification, nucleated cell counts were estimated. The data were produced by immunoSEQ multiplex PCR, yet TCRdb's version contains in-frame clones alone and is incomplete. That table is the source of V, J and clone size, and D and trimming were worked out from the DNA. The data contain 25,000 to 30,000 clones, 68% of them singletons. The sample was peripheral blood. The genes are TRBV5-6 and TRBJ2-3; 8 bases are a match to TRBD2. This clonotype was sampled from a human donor in a cohort sampled during active COVID-19. Here the CDR3 DNA reads TGTGCCAGCAGCTTGTCTTCTAGCGGGTCTAATACGCAGTATTTT. Its protein product is CASSLSSSGSNTQYF.